A selection of T cell receptor beta chains follows, all from one sample in a study of T cells in Graves' hyperthyroidism and ophthalmopathy. TCRdb independently ran MiXCR on the multiplex PCR reads; one entry per CDR3 protein. In the table there are hundreds of thousands of distinct CDR3 sequences, over 10% of which are singletons. The sample consisted of blood. The receptor source for this set is a woman under 30 with Graves' hyperthyroidism. The CDR3 runs from the conserved cysteine through the conserved F or W. Each record gives: D gene, clone size, J gene, V gene, CDR3 DNA, CDR3 protein. A D gene is named only where the DNA matches it firmly. Clone sizes are given selectively: once, few, many, or a class where the clone is expanded.

NA | many | TRBJ1-2 | TRBV6-1 | TGTGCCAGCAGTTCCCAGGGTGGGGGGTATGGCTACACCTTC | CASSSQGGGYGYTF
NA | few | TRBJ2-1 | TRBV9 | TGTGCCAGCAGCGTAGGGGGACATGAGCAGTTCTTC | CASSVGGHEQFF
NA | many | TRBJ2-5 | TRBV5-1 | TGCGCCAGTAGCCTTGGAGCAGGTCAAGAGACCCAGTGCTTC | CASSLGAGQETQCF
NA | many | TRBJ1-5 | TRBV4-1 | TGCGCCAGCAGCCAAGAACAGGGATCTCAGCCCCAGCATTTT | CASSQEQGSQPQHF
TRBD2 | NA | TRBJ2-2 | TRBV5-4 | TGTGCCAGCAGCGCGGGAGCCGACACCGGGGAGCTGTTTTTT | CASSAGADTGELFF
TRBD1 | many | TRBJ2-5 | TRBV6-5 | TGTGCCAGCAGTTACGTAGGGGGCTCCCTTTACACCGAAGAGACCCAGTACTTC | CASSYVGGSLYTEETQYF
NA | many | TRBJ1-1 | TRBV12-3/TRBV12-4 | TGTGCCAGCAGTTACGGGTCAGGGTCGGCTTTCTTT | CASSYGSGSAFF
NA | few | TRBJ2-4 | TRBV4-3 | TGCGCCAGCAGCCAAGATCTTACCGGAAACATTCAGTACTTC | CASSQDLTGNIQYF
NA | NA | TRBJ2-7 | TRBV20-1 | TGCAGTGCCCGGAGAGGCTACGAGCAGTACTTC | CSARRGYEQYF
NA | many | TRBJ1-5 | TRBV2 | TGTGCCAGCAGTGTAGCGGGTCAGCCCCAGCATTTT | CASSVAGQPQHF
TRBD2 | few | TRBJ2-7 | TRBV4-2 | TGTGCCAGCAGCCAACGTACTAGCGGGAGGGGGGTAGGCGAGCAGTACTTC | CASSQRTSGRGVGEQYF
NA | NA | TRBJ1-2 | TRBV28 | TGTGCCACCTCCCCGGGACCGGGACACTATGGCTACACCTTC | CATSPGPGHYGYTF
NA | many | TRBJ2-7 | TRBV11-2 | TGTGCCAGCAGCTTAGATATCGCGGACAGATTATTGAAGTACGAGCAGTACTTC | CASSLDIADRLLKYEQYF
NA | few | TRBJ1-5 | TRBV6-1 | TGTGCCAGCGTCGGGGAAACTCAGCCCCAGCATTTT | CASVGETQPQHF
NA | NA | TRBJ1-2 | TRBV7-8 | TGTGCCAGCAGATTTTCCCCAGGGACTGGCCATGGCTACACCTTC | CASRFSPGTGHGYTF
NA | NA | TRBJ1-2 | TRBV7-2 | TGTGCCAGCAGCTTAGGAGCAAGCCACTATGCCTACACCTTC | CASSLGASHYAYTF
NA | many | TRBJ2-3 | TRBV7-6 | TGTGCCAGCAGCTCCGGGTCCTCTAGCACAGATACGCAGTATTTT | CASSSGSSSTDTQYF
TRBD1 | many | TRBJ2-1 | TRBV6-1 | TGTGCCAGCAGTGGGGGACAGTCCTACAATGAGCAGTTCTTC | CASSGGQSYNEQFF
NA | many | TRBJ2-7 | TRBV5-1 | TGCGCCAGCAGCTTGCCCTTGCAGAACTCCTACGAGCAGTACTTC | CASSLPLQNSYEQYF
NA | many | TRBJ2-1 | TRBV29-1 | TGCAGCGCCTCGATGGGTTGGGAGCAGTTCTTC | CSASMGWEQFF
NA | many | TRBJ1-1 | TRBV6-1 | TGTGCCAGCAGTATCATGGACAGGAACACTGAAGCTTTCTTT | CASSIMDRNTEAFF
NA | many | TRBJ2-7 | TRBV7-2 | TGTGCCAGCAGCCCCGGAATGTCTTGGGAGCAGTACTTC | CASSPGMSWEQYF
NA | many | TRBJ2-5 | TRBV2 | TGTGCCAGCAATCCGGGGAGCTCATATGAGACCCAGTACTTC | CASNPGSSYETQYF
TRBD2 | many | TRBJ2-1 | TRBV12-3/TRBV12-4 | TGTGCCAGCAGCCGGACCAGCGGGGGGAGTGATGAGCAGTTCTTC | CASSRTSGGSDEQFF
NA | many | TRBJ1-1 | TRBV15 | TGTGCCACCAGCAATAGTGGGTGGACCACTGAAGCTTTCTTT | CATSNSGWTTEAFF
TRBD1 | many | TRBJ1-1 | TRBV20-1 | TGCAGTGCTAGTAGGGACAGGGACACTGAAGCTTTCTTT | CSASRDRDTEAFF
NA | NA | TRBJ2-3 | TRBV4-3 | TGCGCCAGCAGCTATAGCTCGGGCGGGATCCCAGATACGCAGTATTTT | CASSYSSGGIPDTQYF
TRBD1 | NA | TRBJ1-4 | TRBV6-6 | TGTGCCAGCAGTTACCTACCACGGACAGGGAGGCGTGAAAAACTGTTTTTT | CASSYLPRTGRREKLFF
NA | many | TRBJ1-2 | TRBV3-1 | TGTGCCAGCAGCGGGGCCAGTTACTATGGCTACACCTTC | CASSGASYYGYTF
NA | many | TRBJ2-1 | TRBV29-1 | TGCAGCGTTGTGCGGTCCTATGAGCAGTTCTTC | CSVVRSYEQFF
TRBD2 | many | TRBJ2-7 | TRBV11-2 | TGTGCCAGCAGCATCGGGACTAGCGGGGCCTACGAGCAGTACTTC | CASSIGTSGAYEQYF
NA | many | TRBJ2-7 | TRBV18 | TGTGCCAGCTCACCCTCCGGACTCCCCGGCGGCTACGAGCAGTACTTC | CASSPSGLPGGYEQYF
NA | many | TRBJ1-1 | TRBV20-1 | TGCAGTGCGTACAATATAGGGACTGAAGCTTTCTTT | CSAYNIGTEAFF
NA | many | TRBJ2-3 | TRBV5-1 | TGCGCCAGCCGGACGGCAGATACGCAGTATTTT | CASRTADTQYF
NA | NA | TRBJ1-2 | TRBV7-3 | TGTGCCAGCAGCTTCACGGCCCCATCCTATGGCTACACCTTC | CASSFTAPSYGYTF
NA | many | TRBJ1-2 | TRBV6-2/TRBV6-3 | TGTGCCAGCAGCTGGCCCCCTAACTATGGCTACACCTTC | CASSWPPNYGYTF
NA | many | TRBJ2-3 | TRBV12-5 | TGTGCTAGTGGTTTGGTCGACTGGATTCCTGGTCCAGTTACGCAGTATTTT | CASGLVDWIPGPVTQYF
TRBD2 | many | TRBJ2-2 | TRBV6-2/TRBV6-3 | TGTGCCAGCACGCCGTCCCGGACTAGCCTCGGCACCGGGGAGCTGTTTTTT | CASTPSRTSLGTGELFF
NA | many | TRBJ1-6 | TRBV5-1 | TGCGCCAGCAGCCCGAACGGGGATAATTCACCCCTCCACTTT | CASSPNGDNSPLHF
TRBD1 | many | TRBJ1-2 | TRBV5-6 | TGTGCCAGCAGCTTGGGAATGGGACAGCACTATGGCTACACCTTC | CASSLGMGQHYGYTF
TRBD1 | many | TRBJ2-2 | TRBV7-6 | TGTGCCAGCAGACTGGGAGACAGGGGCGCCACCGGGGAGCTGTTTTTT | CASRLGDRGATGELFF
NA | many | TRBJ2-7 | TRBV7-9 | TGTGCCAGCAGCTTTGGGGGTCCCGAGCAGTACTTC | CASSFGGPEQYF
TRBD2 | NA | TRBJ2-5 | TRBV12-3/TRBV12-4 | TGTGCCAGCAGTTCCTACCGAGGGGCGGGGGGCCGGGAGACCCAGTACTTC | CASSSYRGAGGRETQYF
TRBD1 | many | TRBJ1-5 | TRBV27 | TGTGCCAGCAGTTATGGACAGGGTCAGCCCCAGCATTTT | CASSYGQGQPQHF
NA | many | TRBJ1-6 | TRBV6-1 | TGTGCCAGCAGTTCCCATTCACCCCTCCACTTT | CASSSHSPLHF
TRBD2 | many | TRBJ2-3 | TRBV6-2/TRBV6-3 | TGTGCCAGCAGTTCTTTAGCCTCTAGCGGGACCATCCGCCTCTCTAGCACAGATACGCAGTATTTT | CASSSLASSGTIRLSSTDTQYF
TRBD2 | many | TRBJ2-7 | TRBV28 | TGTGCCAGCGAAGGAGCGGGAGTGCTCTACGAGCAGTACTTC | CASEGAGVLYEQYF
TRBD2 | many | TRBJ2-1 | TRBV13 | TGTGCCAGCAGCTTAGGCCTGGATAGCGGGGGGACCTGGGAGTTCTTC | CASSLGLDSGGTWEFF
NA | many | TRBJ1-5 | TRBV27 | TGTGCCAGCAACCGGGACGGAGTAGGTCAGCCCCAGCATTTT | CASNRDGVGQPQHF
NA | many | TRBJ1-2 | TRBV6-1 | TGTGCCAGCAGTAAAACAGGGATGGACTATGGCTACACCTTC | CASSKTGMDYGYTF
NA | many | TRBJ2-3 | TRBV3-1 | TGTGCCAGCAGCCAAGATGACCGCCTCACAGATACGCAGTATTTT | CASSQDDRLTDTQYF
TRBD1 | NA | TRBJ2-3 | TRBV7-9 | TGTGCCAGCAGCTCAACGACAGGGTTAGATACGCAGTATTTT | CASSSTTGLDTQYF
TRBD1 | NA | TRBJ2-2 | TRBV7-3 | TGTGCCAGCAGCTTCCCACAGGGGGCTCCGGGTGGCGGGGAGCTGTTTTTT | CASSFPQGAPGGGELFF
TRBD2 | NA | TRBJ2-7 | TRBV7-2 | TGTGCCAGCAGCTGGGGGGGGGGCGGGAGGGACGAGCAGTACTTC | CASSWGGGGRDEQYF
NA | many | TRBJ1-2 | TRBV5-5 | TGTGCCAGCAGCACAAGTACCAACTATGGCTACACCTTC | CASSTSTNYGYTF
NA | many | TRBJ2-6 | TRBV15 | TGTGCCACCCAAGGGCAGACAGGTCCTTCCCTCTCTGGGGCCAACGTCCTGACTTTC | CATQGQTGPSLSGANVLTF
TRBD1 | few | TRBJ1-3 | TRBV30 | TGTGCCTGGGCAGGGGGGTACTCTGGAAACACCATATATTTT | CAWAGGYSGNTIYF
TRBD1 | many | TRBJ2-3 | TRBV5-5 | TGTGCCAGCAGCCGCGCCTGGACAGGGGATGTCGCAGATACGCAGTATTTT | CASSRAWTGDVADTQYF